This T cell receptor beta chain was recorded in a study of OX40 agonist ivuxolimab in advanced cancers. The germline gives CDR1 SGHAT, CDR2 FQNNGV. The CDR3 spans 15 residues. The germline V and J ends were trimmed by 3 bases and 1 base, with 11 bases remaining between them. Of note for this clone: What it binds is not known.

TCRdb's table, derived via immunoSEQ multiplex PCR, lists solely in-frame clones and lacks some. The sample consists of around 80,000 clones, about 90% of them appearing once. Overall study findings and caveats: Still undetermined is the antigen specificity of the expanded peripheral T cells. The mean number of expanded clones was higher in CD8+ T cells than in CD4+. With doses of 0.1-3.0 mg/kg, partial responders showed among the lowest clonal expansion. Both CD4+ and CD8+ T cell populations in blood had undergone clonal expansion by week 6 at 0.1 to 3.0 mg/kg.

The material sequenced was CD4+ or CD8+ T cells sorted from blood, taken in a trial of the OX40 agonist ivuxolimab. The receptor comes from an adult with an advanced solid tumor such as melanoma, head and neck, liver or kidney cancer. The chain is built from TRBV11-2 and TRBJ2-3, with D possibly matching TRBD1 (5 bases). For the CDR3, the DNA is TGTGCCAGCAGCTTCCAGGGTGGGGGCACAGATACGCAGTATTTT. This translates into CASSFQGGGTDTQYF.